This record concerns one T cell receptor (beta chain) sequence. Its antigen remains unknown. The entry originates in a study of blood T cells in healthy people across ages. Overall study: Per every two T cells, about one barcoded beta molecule was captured by template switching. Points from the study as a whole: Older individuals had lower TCR beta diversity per million T cells (the decline was roughly linear). PBMCs were not sorted, which prevented a conclusive comparison of naive versus antigen-experienced cells.

Through a sample-barcoded 5' primer and a J-beta primer mix, a second PCR was run for roughly 6 to 12 cycles. A template-switch adaptor that had 12 random nucleotides put a tag on each cDNA molecule. TCRdb itself ran the 5' RACE reads through MiXCR, one entry per CDR3 protein. The table shows roughly 1.4 million distinct CDR3 sequences, with approximately 59% occurring only once. After removal of 4 bases from V and 5 bases from J, the junction contained 4 bases not matched to a gene. The CDR3 runs to 13 residues. Germline loops: CDR1 SGHTA, CDR2 FQGNSA. The TCR comes from a man aged 18 to 30 in good health. The chain couples TRBV7-2 to TRBJ1-2, with 7 bases fitting TRBD1. Sequenced input: blood. Here the CDR3 reads CASSSRDRYGYTF. DNA of the CDR3: TGTGCCAGCAGCTCCCGGGACAGATATGGCTACACCTTC.